This is a list of T cell receptor beta chains from one sample in a study of T cells in Graves' hyperthyroidism and ophthalmopathy. One entry per CDR3 protein results from TCRdb running MiXCR on the multiplex PCR reads. The data hold 250,000 to 350,000 distinct CDR3 sequences, with roughly 15% observed a single time. Specimen: blood. These receptors all stem from a man aged 25 to 40 with Graves' hyperthyroidism. Each CDR3 is given with its conserved first and last residue. The D gene is left open where the match is weak. Expanded clones get a size class; other rows say once, few or many, or leave the size out.

D gene: NA; V gene: TRBV29-1; J gene: TRBJ2-1; clone size: few; CDR3 DNA: TGCAGCGTTGGACTCTCCTACAATGAGCAGTTCTTC; CDR3 protein: CSVGLSYNEQFF
D gene: NA; V gene: TRBV6-1; J gene: TRBJ2-7; clone size: many; CDR3 DNA: TGTGCCAGCAATCCGCGAAGACGGACCTACGAGCAGTACTTC; CDR3 protein: CASNPRRRTYEQYF
D gene: NA; V gene: TRBV28; J gene: TRBJ1-6; clone size: NA; CDR3 DNA: TGTGCCAGCAGTTTCCCCTATAATTCACCCCTCCACTTT; CDR3 protein: CASSFPYNSPLHF
D gene: TRBD1; V gene: TRBV6-4; J gene: TRBJ1-1; clone size: many; CDR3 DNA: TGTGCCAGCAGCGACCTCCCAGGGGGAACTGAAGCTTTCTTT; CDR3 protein: CASSDLPGGTEAFF
D gene: NA; V gene: TRBV7-9; J gene: TRBJ1-3; clone size: NA; CDR3 DNA: TGTGCCAGCAGCTCCGGGTTGGCTCTGGACACCATATATTTT; CDR3 protein: CASSSGLALDTIYF
D gene: NA; V gene: TRBV9; J gene: TRBJ1-1; clone size: many; CDR3 DNA: TGTGCCAGCAGCGTAGTTTCGACACCTATACCGGGGATCGGTGAAGCTTTCTTT; CDR3 protein: CASSVVSTPIPGIGEAFF
D gene: NA; V gene: TRBV5-1; J gene: TRBJ2-5; clone size: few; CDR3 DNA: TGCGCCAGCAGCTGGGGGGGGGCAGGAGTTCAGTACTTC; CDR3 protein: CASSWGGAGVQYF
D gene: TRBD2; V gene: TRBV27; J gene: TRBJ2-2; clone size: NA; CDR3 DNA: TGTGCCAGCAGTGCCCTTTTCGGGAGGGCCGTCGGGGAGCTGTTTTTT; CDR3 protein: CASSALFGRAVGELFF
D gene: TRBD1; V gene: TRBV7-9; J gene: TRBJ1-5; clone size: many; CDR3 DNA: TGTGCCAGCCGCCGGGACAGGGGCAATCAGCCCCAGCATTTT; CDR3 protein: CASRRDRGNQPQHF
D gene: NA; V gene: TRBV7-9; J gene: TRBJ2-5; clone size: NA; CDR3 DNA: TGTGCCAGCAGCTCGAGTCTGGGGATCAGGGTTGGAGAGACCCAGTACTTC; CDR3 protein: CASSSSLGIRVGETQYF
D gene: NA; V gene: TRBV20-1; J gene: TRBJ2-6; clone size: NA; CDR3 DNA: TGCAGTGCTAACCGGATATCTGGGGCCAACGTCCTGACTTTC; CDR3 protein: CSANRISGANVLTF
D gene: TRBD1; V gene: TRBV3-1; J gene: TRBJ2-7; clone size: NA; CDR3 DNA: TGTGCCAGCAGCCAAGGAGACAGGGGGGACTACGAGCAGTACTTC; CDR3 protein: CASSQGDRGDYEQYF
D gene: NA; V gene: TRBV5-1; J gene: TRBJ2-7; clone size: many; CDR3 DNA: TGCGCCAGCAGCCAGGGATTTAGCCCCAACGAGCAGTACTTC; CDR3 protein: CASSQGFSPNEQYF
D gene: TRBD1; V gene: TRBV3-1; J gene: TRBJ2-3; clone size: few; CDR3 DNA: TGTGCCAGCAGCCACCCGGGACAGGGAGTCGCGCAGTATTTT; CDR3 protein: CASSHPGQGVAQYF
D gene: NA; V gene: TRBV13; J gene: TRBJ2-5; clone size: few; CDR3 DNA: TGTGCCAGCAGTCATCAACTAGAAGGGGAGACCCAGTACTTC; CDR3 protein: CASSHQLEGETQYF
D gene: NA; V gene: TRBV7-2; J gene: TRBJ2-7; clone size: many; CDR3 DNA: TGTGCCAGCAGCCCACACGGAGATGTCCTCGGCAGGCCCTACGAGCAGTACTTC; CDR3 protein: CASSPHGDVLGRPYEQYF
D gene: TRBD1; V gene: TRBV28; J gene: TRBJ2-7; clone size: many; CDR3 DNA: TGTGCCAGTCAAACCCCTCAGGGGGCGAGCAACGAGCAGTACTTC; CDR3 protein: CASQTPQGASNEQYF
D gene: NA; V gene: TRBV4-2; J gene: TRBJ1-1; clone size: many; CDR3 DNA: TGTGCCAGCAGCCAAGACTACGGACAGAACACTGAAGCTTTCTTT; CDR3 protein: CASSQDYGQNTEAFF
D gene: NA; V gene: TRBV3-1; J gene: TRBJ1-1; clone size: many; CDR3 DNA: TGTGCCAGCAGCCAGGGGAATGAAGCTTTCTTT; CDR3 protein: CASSQGNEAFF
D gene: NA; V gene: TRBV6-2/TRBV6-3; J gene: TRBJ1-5; clone size: few; CDR3 DNA: TGTGCCAGCAGTGACCCAAATCAGCCCCAGCATTTT; CDR3 protein: CASSDPNQPQHF
D gene: NA; V gene: TRBV5-1; J gene: TRBJ1-1; clone size: many; CDR3 DNA: TGTGCCAGCAGCTTAACAGGGCTGAACACTGAAGCTTTCTTT; CDR3 protein: CASSLTGLNTEAFF
D gene: NA; V gene: TRBV20-1; J gene: TRBJ2-7; clone size: many; CDR3 DNA: TGCAGTGCTAGACCCTCGATCAGGGTTTTACCCTACGAGCAGTACTTC; CDR3 protein: CSARPSIRVLPYEQYF
D gene: NA; V gene: TRBV18; J gene: TRBJ1-6; clone size: few; CDR3 DNA: TGTGCCAGCTCACCGGACAGCTCCTATAATTCACCCCTCCACTTT; CDR3 protein: CASSPDSSYNSPLHF
D gene: NA; V gene: TRBV10-3; J gene: TRBJ2-1; clone size: NA; CDR3 DNA: TGTGCCACCGGCCCGGACAGACAGAGTTACAATGAGCAGTTCTTC; CDR3 protein: CATGPDRQSYNEQFF
D gene: TRBD1; V gene: TRBV6-1; J gene: TRBJ1-5; clone size: few; CDR3 DNA: TGTGCCAGCAGTGCACAGAGCATTCGCCGGACAGGCGCTCAGCCCCAGCATTTT; CDR3 protein: CASSAQSIRRTGAQPQHF
D gene: NA; V gene: TRBV6-2/TRBV6-3; J gene: TRBJ2-7; clone size: many; CDR3 DNA: TGTGCCAGCAGAAAACTGGGCGGGACCTACGAGCAGTACTTC; CDR3 protein: CASRKLGGTYEQYF